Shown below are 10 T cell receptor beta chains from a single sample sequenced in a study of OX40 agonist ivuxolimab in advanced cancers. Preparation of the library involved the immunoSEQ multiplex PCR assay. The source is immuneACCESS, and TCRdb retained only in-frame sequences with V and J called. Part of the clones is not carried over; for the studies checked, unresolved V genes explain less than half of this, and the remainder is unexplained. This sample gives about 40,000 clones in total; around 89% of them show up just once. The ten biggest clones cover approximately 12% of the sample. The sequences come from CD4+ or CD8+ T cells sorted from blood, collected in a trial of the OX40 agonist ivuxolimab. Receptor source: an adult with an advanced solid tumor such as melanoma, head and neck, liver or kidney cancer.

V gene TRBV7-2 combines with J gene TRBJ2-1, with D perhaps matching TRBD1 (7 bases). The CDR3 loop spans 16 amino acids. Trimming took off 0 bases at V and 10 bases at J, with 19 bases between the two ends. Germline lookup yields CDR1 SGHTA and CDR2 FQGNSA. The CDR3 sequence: CASSLALGGGRPEQFF. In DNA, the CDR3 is TGTGCCAGCAGCTTAGCGCTTGGAGGGGGCCGTCCAGAGCAGTTCTTC.

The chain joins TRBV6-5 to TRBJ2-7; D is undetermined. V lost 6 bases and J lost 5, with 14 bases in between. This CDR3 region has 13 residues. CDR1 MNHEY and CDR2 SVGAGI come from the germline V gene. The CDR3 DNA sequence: TGTGCCAGCAGGTCCATTTTAGTACACGAGCAGTACTTC. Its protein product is CASRSILVHEQYF.

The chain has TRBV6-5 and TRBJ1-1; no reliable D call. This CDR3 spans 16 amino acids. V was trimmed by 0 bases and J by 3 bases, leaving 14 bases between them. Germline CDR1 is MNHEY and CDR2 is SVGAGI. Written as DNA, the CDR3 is TGTGCCAGCAGTTACTCGAGGTATGGTGGGGACACTGAAGCTTTCTTT. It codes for CASSYSRYGGDTEAFF.

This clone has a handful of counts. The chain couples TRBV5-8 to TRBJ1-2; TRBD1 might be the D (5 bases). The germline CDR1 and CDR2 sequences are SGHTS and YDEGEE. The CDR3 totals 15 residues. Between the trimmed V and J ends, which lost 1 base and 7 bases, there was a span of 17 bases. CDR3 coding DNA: TGTGCCAGCAGCTTGCTCCGGGGGTACCCGGGTGGCTACACCTTC. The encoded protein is CASSLLRGYPGGYTF.

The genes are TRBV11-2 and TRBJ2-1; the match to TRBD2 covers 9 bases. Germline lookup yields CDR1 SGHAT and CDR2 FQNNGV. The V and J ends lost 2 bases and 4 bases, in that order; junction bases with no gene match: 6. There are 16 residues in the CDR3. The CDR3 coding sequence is TGTGCCAGCAGCTTACGGGAGCGGGAGGCGTACAATGAGCAGTTCTTC. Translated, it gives CASSLREREAYNEQFF.

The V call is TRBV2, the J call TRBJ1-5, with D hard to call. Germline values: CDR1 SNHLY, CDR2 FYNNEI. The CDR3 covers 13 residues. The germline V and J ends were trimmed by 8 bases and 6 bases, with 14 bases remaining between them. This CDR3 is CASRITGVQPQHF. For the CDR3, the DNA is TGTGCCAGCCGTATCACTGGGGTTCAGCCCCAGCATTTT. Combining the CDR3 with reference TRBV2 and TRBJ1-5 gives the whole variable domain EPEVTQTPSHQVTQMGQEVILRCVPISNHLYFYWYRQILGQKVEFLVSFYNNEISEKSEIFDDQFSVERPDGSNFTLKIRSTKLEDSAMYFCASRITGVQPQHFGDGTRLSIL.

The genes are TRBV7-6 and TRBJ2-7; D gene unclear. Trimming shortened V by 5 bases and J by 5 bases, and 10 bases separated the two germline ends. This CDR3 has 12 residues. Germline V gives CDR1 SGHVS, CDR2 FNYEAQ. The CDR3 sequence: CASSPLGDEQYF. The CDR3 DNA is TGTGCCAGCAGCCCCCTAGGAGACGAGCAGTACTTC.

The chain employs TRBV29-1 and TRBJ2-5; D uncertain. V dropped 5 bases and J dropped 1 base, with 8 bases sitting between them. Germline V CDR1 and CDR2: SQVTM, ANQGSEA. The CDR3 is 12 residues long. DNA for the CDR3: TGCAGCGTTCGGCTATCCCAAGAGACCCAGTACTTC. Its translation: CSVRLSQETQYF.

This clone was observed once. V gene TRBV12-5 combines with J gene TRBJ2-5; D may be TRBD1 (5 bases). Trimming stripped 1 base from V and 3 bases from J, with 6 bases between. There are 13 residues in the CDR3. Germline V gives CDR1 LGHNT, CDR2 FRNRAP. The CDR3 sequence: CASGLGREETQYF. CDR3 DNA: TGTGCTAGTGGTTTGGGCAGGGAAGAGACCCAGTACTTC.

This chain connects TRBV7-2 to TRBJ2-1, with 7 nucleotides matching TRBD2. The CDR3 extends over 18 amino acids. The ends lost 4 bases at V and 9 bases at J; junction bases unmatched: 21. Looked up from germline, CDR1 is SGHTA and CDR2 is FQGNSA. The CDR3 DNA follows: TGTGCCAGCAGCTCCAAGGGTGCAAAAACCGGGGGGTTGACTGAGCAGTTCTTC. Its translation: CASSSKGAKTGGLTEQFF.